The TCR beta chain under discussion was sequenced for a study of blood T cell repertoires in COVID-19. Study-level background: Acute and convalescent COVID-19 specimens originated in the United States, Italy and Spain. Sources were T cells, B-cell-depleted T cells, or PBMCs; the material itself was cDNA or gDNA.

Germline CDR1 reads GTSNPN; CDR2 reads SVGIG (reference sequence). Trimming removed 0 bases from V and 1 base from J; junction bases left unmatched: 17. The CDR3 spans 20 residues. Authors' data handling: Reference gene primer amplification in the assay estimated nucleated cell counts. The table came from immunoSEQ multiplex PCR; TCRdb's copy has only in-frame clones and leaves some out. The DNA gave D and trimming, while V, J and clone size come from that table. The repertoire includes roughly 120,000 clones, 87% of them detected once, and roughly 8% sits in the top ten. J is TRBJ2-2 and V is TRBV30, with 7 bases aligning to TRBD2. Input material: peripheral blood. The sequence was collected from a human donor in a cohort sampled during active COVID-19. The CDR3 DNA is TGTGCCTGGAGTGTAGCCGGGCGGGGGATACTAACTATGAACACCGGGGAGCTGTTTTTT. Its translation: CAWSVAGRGILTMNTGELFF.